This paragraph reports one T cell receptor (beta chain). The data stem from a study of blood T cell repertoires in COVID-19. Study-level background: Nucleic acid was either cDNA or gDNA, and it came from T cells, B-cell-depleted T cells, or PBMCs.

Here immunoSEQ multiplex PCR was the method, and the copy in TCRdb shows in-frame clones only, minus some. There are 360,000 or so clones in the sample; around 83% occur only once, and approximately 4.7% lies in the top ten. The germline gives CDR1 MNHEY, CDR2 SVGAGI. The J segment lost 4 bases and the V segment lost 5 bases, leaving 6 bases of the junction unmatched. The CDR3 covers 14 residues. V gene TRBV6-5 combines with J gene TRBJ1-2; 8 bases fit TRBD1. This receptor was taken from a woman between 45 and 65 years old who had recovered from COVID-19. The sequencing input was PBMCs or T cells enriched from blood (not recorded which). The CDR3 sequence is CASSRTGIFYGYTF. The CDR3 nucleotides are TGTGCCAGCAGTCGGACAGGGATCTTCTATGGCTACACCTTC.